Listed below are T cell receptor beta chains from one sample, sequenced in a study of T cells after yellow fever vaccination. TCRdb fed the 5' RACE reads into MiXCR, producing one record per CDR3 protein. The sample lists hundreds of thousands of distinct CDR3 sequences, 18% occurring once. The input for sequencing was PBMCs, taken before the yellow fever booster vaccination. The origin of the receptors is a man between 18 and 29 years old who received the YFV17D yellow fever vaccine. Both conserved end residues are part of each CDR3. Each record gives: CDR3 DNA, CDR3 protein, D gene, V gene, clone size, J gene. The D gene is left open where the match is weak. Expanded clones are given a class, and other clones once, few, many or no size at all.

TGCAGTGCTAGCCCGACAGGAATAGTGACCCAGTACTTC CSASPTGIVTQYF . TRBV20-1 few TRBJ2-5
TGTGCCAGCAGTTTAGCGCAAAGGGCGGAGGAGCAGTACTTC CASSLAQRAEEQYF . TRBV12-3/TRBV12-4 few TRBJ2-7
TGTGCCAGCAGCTTAGGGGGGTTAGCGTCCATCAATGAGCAGTTCTTC CASSLGGLASINEQFF . TRBV11-2 . TRBJ2-1
TGTGCCAGCAGGAGCCACAGCGATTCAAATGAAAAACTGTTTTTT CASRSHSDSNEKLFF . TRBV6-5 . TRBJ1-4
TGTGCCAGCAGCCAAGAAACAGGTAACACTGAAGCTTTCTTT CASSQETGNTEAFF . TRBV3-1 . TRBJ1-1
TGTGCCAGCAGTTCAAAGACTAGCGGGACTCAAGAGACCCAGTACTTC CASSSKTSGTQETQYF TRBD2 TRBV6-6 few TRBJ2-5
TGTGCCAGTACCCCCGCGGTACGGGACACGACCGGGGAGCTGTTTTTT CASTPAVRDTTGELFF . TRBV19 . TRBJ2-2
TGCAGTGCTAGAGATCTGGCGGGGCCGGCGCAAGAGACCCAGTACTTC CSARDLAGPAQETQYF . TRBV20-1 . TRBJ2-5
TGTGCCAGCAATTATGAGCGGGGAGACAATGAGCAGTTCTTC CASNYERGDNEQFF TRBD2 TRBV2 few TRBJ2-1
TGTGCCAGCACTTTTCTCCTGGGGTTCTTC CASTFLLGFF . TRBV25-1 . TRBJ2-1
TGCGCCAGCAGCTGGAGGGGACAGGGGTTGTCTGACACTGAAGCTTTCTTT CASSWRGQGLSDTEAFF TRBD1 TRBV5-1 . TRBJ1-1
TGCGCCAGCAGCCAGAAAACCCTAACCCTAACCCGCCTTAACATTACCGGGGAGCTGTTTTTT CASSQKTLTLTRLNITGELFF . TRBV4-1 few TRBJ2-2
TGCGCCAGCAGCCGGAGGGAGTACACAGATACGCAGTATTTT CASSRREYTDTQYF . TRBV4-3 . TRBJ2-3
TGTGCCCCCCGGGGAGCGGAGCCACAAGAGACCCAGTACTTC CAPRGAEPQETQYF . TRBV10-3 many TRBJ2-5
TGTGCCAGCAGTGAATCTTTAGGGGGGGCTAGAGATACGCAGTATTTT CASSESLGGARDTQYF . TRBV25-1 . TRBJ2-3
TGCGCCAGCAGCTTGGTGCCGGGACATTCCGCCGGGGAGCTGTTTTTT CASSLVPGHSAGELFF . TRBV5-1 . TRBJ2-2
TGTGCCAGCAGCTTCGGACAGGGCTATGGCTACACCTTC CASSFGQGYGYTF TRBD1 TRBV7-9 many TRBJ1-2
TGTGCCAGCAGCTTAGTTTCGGGGGGGCCCACAGATACGCAGTATTTT CASSLVSGGPTDTQYF TRBD2 TRBV7-9 few TRBJ2-3
TGTGCCAGCAGCTTCGGCTCTAGCGGGGCGGGAGATACGCAGTATTTT CASSFGSSGAGDTQYF TRBD2 TRBV7-8 . TRBJ2-3
TGTGCCAGCAGTTTCGGAACAGGTGGGAGCAATCAGCCCCAGCATTTT CASSFGTGGSNQPQHF . TRBV12-3/TRBV12-4 . TRBJ1-5
TGTGCCAGCAGCCAGACAGACTACAATGAGCAGTTCTTC CASSQTDYNEQFF . TRBV7-3 . TRBJ2-1
TGCGCCAGCAGCCAAGGGCCCTCGAACACCGGGGAGCTGTTTTTT CASSQGPSNTGELFF . TRBV4-1 few TRBJ2-2
TGTGCCAGCAGCCAAGGACAGGACTACGAGCAGTACTTC CASSQGQDYEQYF TRBD1 TRBV28 few TRBJ2-7
TGCGCCAGCAGCCCCGAGGCCCCAGGGACCCAGTACTTC CASSPEAPGTQYF . TRBV4-3 . TRBJ2-5
TGTTCCAGCAGCTACCAGCGGGGGAACGGTGAGACCCAGTACTTC CSSSYQRGNGETQYF TRBD2 TRBV7-2 . TRBJ2-5
TGCAGTGCTCCCCGACAGGGAGGGACAGATACGCAGTATTTT CSAPRQGGTDTQYF . TRBV20-1 few TRBJ2-3
TGTGCCAGCAGCGCTACAGGGGGCATTCAGCCCCAGCATTTT CASSATGGIQPQHF TRBD1 TRBV7-9 . TRBJ1-5
TGTGCCACCAGTGATTCGGGTTCGGGGGCCCTGGACACCGGGGAGCTGTTTTTT CATSDSGSGALDTGELFF . TRBV24-1 . TRBJ2-2
TGCGCCAGCAGATCAGACAGCATCTCTGGAAACACCATATATTTT CASRSDSISGNTIYF . TRBV5-1 few TRBJ1-3
TGCGCCAGCAGTCCCGGACAGGGCGGGGGTCAGCCCCAGCATTTT CASSPGQGGGQPQHF TRBD1 TRBV5-1 . TRBJ1-5
TGTGCCAGCAGCCGGGGGGGCACCGAGACCCAGTACTTC CASSRGGTETQYF . TRBV14 few TRBJ2-5
TGTGCCAGCAGCTCCGACAGTAGTAATACGCAGTATTTT CASSSDSSNTQYF . TRBV7-2 . TRBJ2-3
TGTGCCAGCAGCTTCGGGACACCTTACACTGAAGCTTTCTTT CASSFGTPYTEAFF . TRBV5-5 few TRBJ1-1
TGCAGCGTTGAAGTGGGGCGAGGTTACGAGCAGTACTTC CSVEVGRGYEQYF . TRBV29-1 . TRBJ2-7
TGTGCCAGCAGCGGGGGACAGGGGGCGGTGGATGGCTACACCTTC CASSGGQGAVDGYTF TRBD1 TRBV9 few TRBJ1-2
TGTGCCAGCAGCTGGATCGAGAACTATGGCTACACCTTC CASSWIENYGYTF . TRBV7-9 few TRBJ1-2
TGTGCCAGCAGTTGGGGAGGCAGGGGGAGTAATTCACCCCTCCACTTT CASSWGGRGSNSPLHF TRBD1 TRBV5-6 few TRBJ1-6
TGTGCCAGCAGCCTCCGGGCAGGGTCTAACTATGGCTACACCTTC CASSLRAGSNYGYTF . TRBV7-2 . TRBJ1-2
TGCGCCAGCAGCTTGGAGTGGGGCAGGGGAAGTGAGACCCAGTACTTC CASSLEWGRGSETQYF . TRBV5-1 few TRBJ2-5
TGTGCCAGCAGTTACTCGCCAAACATGAACACTGAAGCTTTCTTT CASSYSPNMNTEAFF . TRBV6-5 . TRBJ1-1
TGCGCCAGCAGCCATCAGGGAACAGAGACCCAGTACTTC CASSHQGTETQYF . TRBV5-1 . TRBJ2-5
TGTGCCACCAGTGACTATTTGGTCCATGAGCAGTTCTTC CATSDYLVHEQFF . TRBV24-1 . TRBJ2-1
TGTGCCAGCAGTTCGGACAGTGGCGCTGGAAACACCATATATTTT CASSSDSGAGNTIYF . TRBV27 . TRBJ1-3
TGTGCTAGTGGTTCCTGGAGCTACGAGCAGTACTTC CASGSWSYEQYF . TRBV12-5 few TRBJ2-7
TGCGCCAGCAGCTTGGGGGCAGGGGATGAAGCTTTCTTT CASSLGAGDEAFF . TRBV5-1 . TRBJ1-1
TGCGCCAGCAGCCCTAACAGGGGGGGCGGACAAGAGACCCAGTACTTC CASSPNRGGGQETQYF . TRBV4-3 few TRBJ2-5
TGCGCCAGCAGCACTCGGGAAACAGATACGCAGTATTTT CASSTRETDTQYF . TRBV5-1 few TRBJ2-3
TGTGCCAGCAGCTCCCAGGCCGGGGATTCACCCCTCCACTTT CASSSQAGDSPLHF . TRBV7-2 many TRBJ1-6
TGCGCCAGCAGCTTGTCAGGGAGGACCGGGGAGCTGTTTTTT CASSLSGRTGELFF . TRBV5-1 few TRBJ2-2
TGCAGTGCTAGATGGCAAGAGACCCAGTACTTC CSARWQETQYF . TRBV20-1 . TRBJ2-5
TGCAGTGCTTGGACAGGCCTTCATGAGCAGTTCTTC CSAWTGLHEQFF TRBD1 TRBV20-1 many TRBJ2-1
TGTGTAACCCAGCCGACACCGAACACTGAAGCTTTCTTT CVTQPTPNTEAFF . TRBV15 few TRBJ1-1
TGCAGCGTTTACGGACTAGCGGGAAGCTCCTACGAGCAGTACTTC CSVYGLAGSSYEQYF TRBD2 TRBV29-1 . TRBJ2-7
TGTGCCAGCAGCCCCCGGACCCGCCCCGGGGAGCTGTTTTTT CASSPRTRPGELFF . TRBV5-5 many TRBJ2-2
TGTGCCGCAGGAGGGACAAGGCGGCCCTATGGCTACACCTTC CAAGGTRRPYGYTF . TRBV19 . TRBJ1-2
TGTGCCAGCAGCGCCAGGGTGTCGAATGAGCAGTTCTTC CASSARVSNEQFF . TRBV7-3 . TRBJ2-1
TGTGCCAGCACCCTTACCAGGGAGACCCGTAATTCACCCCTCCACTTT CASTLTRETRNSPLHF . TRBV6-5 few TRBJ1-6
TGTGCCAGCAGCTTAAGGTCTCGGTCTAGCGGGGTTCCAGCGGAGACCCAGTACTTC CASSLRSRSSGVPAETQYF TRBD2 TRBV5-6 . TRBJ2-5